What follows are 4 T cell receptor beta chains derived from one specimen sequenced in a study of blood T cells in healthy people across ages. A second about 7 to 11 cycle PCR used barcoded and J-beta primers. In TCRdb, the 5' RACE reads were re-called with MiXCR into one record per CDR3 protein. The data hold about 290,000 distinct CDR3 sequences, with 25% to 30% observed a single time. The specimen was blood. The origin of the receptors is a woman in her 70s in good health.

Comment on this clonotype: The DNA is left out, because the CDR3 cannot be placed on it with certainty; the CDR3 is given as TCRdb lists it. The chain carries TRBV20-1 and TRBJ1-2; no check of the table's D call, TRBD1, against the DNA was made. CDR1 is DFQATT and CDR2 is SNEGSKA in the germline V gene (reference sequence). The CDR3 comprises 18 residues, both ends counted. The CDR3 loop reads CSAPTLSLDRPTGYGYTF.

The chain carries TRBV7-9 and TRBJ2-2; TRBD1 agrees at 8 bases. The CDR3 runs 15 residues. The germline gives CDR1 SEHNR, CDR2 FQNEAQ (reference sequence). J gave up 3 bases and V 7 bases, and 7 bases lay outside the gene matches. The CDR3 nucleotides read TGTGCCAGCATCTCGAAACAGGGGGACACCGGGGAGCTGTTTTTT. It translates to CASISKQGDTGELFF.

CDR3 sequence: CSVETGTEYEQYF. The DNA of the CDR3 is TGCAGCGTTGAAACTGGTACCGAATACGAGCAGTACTTC. The V gene is TRBV29-1, the J gene TRBJ2-7, with D unclear. The CDR3 covers 13 residues. The V gene's germline CDR1 is SQVTM and CDR2 ANQGSEA. Trimming removed 2 bases at V and 4 bases at J, with 12 bases between.

This clonotype was seen more than once but under ten times. The junction departs from the called germline gene at one end, perhaps through a read error. V and J are TRBV7-3 and TRBJ1-1, with D unclear. The CDR3 sequence is 14 residues long. Germline assignment: CDR1 SGHTA and CDR2 FQGTGA. The CDR3 is CANSPGSPGTEAFF. The CDR3 nucleotides are TGTGCCAACAGCCCGGGATCCCCGGGCACTGAAGCTTTCTTT.